This T cell receptor beta chain emerged from a study of blood T cell repertoires in COVID-19. Study overall: Italy, Spain and the United States were the sources of the convalescent and acute COVID-19 samples. From T cells, B-cell-depleted T cells, or PBMCs came the material, which was cDNA or gDNA.

Original methodology: Amplification of reference gene primers was used by the study to estimate nucleated cell counts. Assay used: immunoSEQ multiplex PCR; TCRdb lists only in-frame clones, some missing. V, J and clone size derive from that table, while D and trimming were established from the DNA sequence. The sample includes around 130,000 clones, approximately 90% of them seen just once. Patients of the Seattle cohort, enrolled during active infection, were followed longitudinally. V was pared by 1 base and J by 4 bases, with 19 bases between. The CDR3 is made up of 18 amino acids. Germline V CDR1 and CDR2: LGHDT, YNNKEL (reference sequence).

The chain joins TRBV3-1 (or the pseudogene TRBV3-2) to TRBJ2-2; D is possibly TRBD1 (5 bases). The sequence was obtained from a human donor with COVID-19, enrolled during active disease. The donor label of this sample is uncertain. What was sequenced was peripheral blood. The CDR3 DNA reads TGTGCCAGCAGCCAAGGCAGTTGGGGCGCCTCGAGCACCGGGGAGCTGTTTTTT. Amino acids: CASSQGSWGASSTGELFF.